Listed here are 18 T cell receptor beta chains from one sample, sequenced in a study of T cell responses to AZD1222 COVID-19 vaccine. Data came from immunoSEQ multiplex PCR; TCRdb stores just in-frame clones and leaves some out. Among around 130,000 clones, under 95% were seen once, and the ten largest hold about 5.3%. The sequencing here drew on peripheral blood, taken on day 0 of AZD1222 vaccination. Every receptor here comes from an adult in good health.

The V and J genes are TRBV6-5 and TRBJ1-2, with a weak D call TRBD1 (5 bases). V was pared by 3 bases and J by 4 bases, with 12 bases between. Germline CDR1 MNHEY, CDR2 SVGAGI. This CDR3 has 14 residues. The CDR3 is CASSYTRAGYGYTF. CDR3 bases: TGTGCCAGCAGTTATACCAGGGCCGGCTATGGCTACACCTTC.

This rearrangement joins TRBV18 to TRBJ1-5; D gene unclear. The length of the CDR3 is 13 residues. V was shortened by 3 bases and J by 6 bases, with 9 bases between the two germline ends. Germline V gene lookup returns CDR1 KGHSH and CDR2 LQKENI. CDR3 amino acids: CASSPGWPQPQHF. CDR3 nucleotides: TGTGCCAGCTCACCGGGGTGGCCTCAGCCCCAGCATTTT.

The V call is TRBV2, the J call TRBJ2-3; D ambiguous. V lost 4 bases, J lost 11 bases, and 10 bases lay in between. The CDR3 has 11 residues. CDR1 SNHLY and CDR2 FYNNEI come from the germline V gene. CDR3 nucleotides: TGTGCCAGCAGTGGGGCGGTGGAGCAGTATTTT. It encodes CASSGAVEQYF.

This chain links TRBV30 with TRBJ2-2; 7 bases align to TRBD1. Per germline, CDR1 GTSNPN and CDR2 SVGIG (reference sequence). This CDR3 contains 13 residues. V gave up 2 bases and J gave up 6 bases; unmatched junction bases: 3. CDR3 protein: CAWSSQGSGELFF. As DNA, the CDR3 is TGTGCCTGGAGTTCACAGGGGTCCGGGGAGCTGTTTTTT.

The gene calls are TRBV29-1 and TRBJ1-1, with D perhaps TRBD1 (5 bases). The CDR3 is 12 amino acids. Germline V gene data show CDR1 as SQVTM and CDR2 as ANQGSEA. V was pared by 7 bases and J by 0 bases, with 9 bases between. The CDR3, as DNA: TGCAGCGCCGGACAATTGAACACTGAAGCTTTCTTT. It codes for CSAGQLNTEAFF.

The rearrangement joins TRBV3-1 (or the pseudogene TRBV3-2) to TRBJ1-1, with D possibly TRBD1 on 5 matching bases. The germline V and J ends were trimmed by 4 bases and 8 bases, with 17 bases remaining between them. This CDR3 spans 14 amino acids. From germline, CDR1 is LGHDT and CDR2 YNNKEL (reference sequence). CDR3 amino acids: CASSPLGVRREAFF. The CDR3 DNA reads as TGTGCCAGCAGCCCCCTAGGGGTGAGAAGAGAAGCTTTCTTT.

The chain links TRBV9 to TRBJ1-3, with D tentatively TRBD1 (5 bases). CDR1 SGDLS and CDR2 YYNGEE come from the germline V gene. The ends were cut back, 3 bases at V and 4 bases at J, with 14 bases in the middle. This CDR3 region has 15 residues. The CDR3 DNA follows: TGTGCCAGCAGCGCCGGGGCCAACCCAGGAAACACCATATATTTT. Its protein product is CASSAGANPGNTIYF.

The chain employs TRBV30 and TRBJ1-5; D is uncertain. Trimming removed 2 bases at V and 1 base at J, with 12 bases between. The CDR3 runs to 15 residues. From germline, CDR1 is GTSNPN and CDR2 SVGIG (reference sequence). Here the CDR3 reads CAWSLGSTSNQPQHF. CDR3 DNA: TGTGCCTGGAGTCTAGGGTCGACGAGCAATCAGCCCCAGCATTTT.

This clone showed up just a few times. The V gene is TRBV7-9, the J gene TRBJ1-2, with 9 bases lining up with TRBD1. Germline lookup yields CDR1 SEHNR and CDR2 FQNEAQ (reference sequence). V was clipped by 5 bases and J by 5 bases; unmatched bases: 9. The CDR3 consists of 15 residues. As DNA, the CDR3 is TGTGCCAGCAGCCCCACCTGGGACAGGGCATATGGCTACACCTTC. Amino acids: CASSPTWDRAYGYTF.

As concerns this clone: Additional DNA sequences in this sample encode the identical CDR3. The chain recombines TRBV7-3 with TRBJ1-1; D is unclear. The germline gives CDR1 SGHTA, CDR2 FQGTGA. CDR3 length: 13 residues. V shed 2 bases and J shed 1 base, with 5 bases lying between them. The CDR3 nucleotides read TGTGCCAGCAGCTTACGGAGGAACACTGAAGCTTTCTTT. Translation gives CASSLRRNTEAFF.

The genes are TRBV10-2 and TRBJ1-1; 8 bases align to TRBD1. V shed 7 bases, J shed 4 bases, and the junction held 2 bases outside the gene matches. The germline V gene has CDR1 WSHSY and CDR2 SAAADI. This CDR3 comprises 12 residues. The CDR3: CASKQGGTEAFF. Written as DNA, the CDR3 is TGCGCCAGCAAACAGGGGGGCACTGAAGCTTTCTTT.

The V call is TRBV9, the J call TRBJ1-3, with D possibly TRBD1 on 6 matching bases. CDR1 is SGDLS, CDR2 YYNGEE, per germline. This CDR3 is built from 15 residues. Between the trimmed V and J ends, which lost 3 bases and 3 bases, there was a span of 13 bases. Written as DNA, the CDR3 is TGTGCCAGCAGCGCAAGAACAGGGTTTGGAAACACCATATATTTT. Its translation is CASSARTGFGNTIYF.

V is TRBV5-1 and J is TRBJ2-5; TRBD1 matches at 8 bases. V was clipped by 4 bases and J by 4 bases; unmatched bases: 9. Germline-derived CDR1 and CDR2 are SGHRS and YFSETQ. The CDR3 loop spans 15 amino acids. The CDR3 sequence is CASSRLGQGRETQYF. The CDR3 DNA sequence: TGCGCCAGCAGCCGGTTAGGACAGGGACGAGAGACCCAGTACTTC.

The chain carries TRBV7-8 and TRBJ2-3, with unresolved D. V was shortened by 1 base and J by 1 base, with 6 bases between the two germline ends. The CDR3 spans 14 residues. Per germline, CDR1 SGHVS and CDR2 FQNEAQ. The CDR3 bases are TGTGCCAGCAGCTTAGGCCCTCGCACAGATACGCAGTATTTT. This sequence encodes CASSLGPRTDTQYF.

The CDR3, as DNA: TGTGCCAGCAGCCAGGGCGCAAATGGCTACACCTTC. Translating gives CASSQGANGYTF. This chain uses TRBV3-1 (or the pseudogene TRBV3-2) with TRBJ1-2; unclear D gene. This CDR3 is 12 amino acids long. V shed 3 bases and J shed 6 bases, with 8 bases lying between them. The germline V gene encodes CDR1 LGHDT and CDR2 YNNKEL (reference sequence).

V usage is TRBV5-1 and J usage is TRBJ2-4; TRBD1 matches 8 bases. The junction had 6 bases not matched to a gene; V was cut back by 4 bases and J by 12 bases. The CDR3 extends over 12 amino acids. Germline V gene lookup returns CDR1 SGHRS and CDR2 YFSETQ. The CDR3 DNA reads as TGCGCCAGCAGCCTCTCAGGGGGCTCTCAGTACTTC. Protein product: CASSLSGGSQYF.

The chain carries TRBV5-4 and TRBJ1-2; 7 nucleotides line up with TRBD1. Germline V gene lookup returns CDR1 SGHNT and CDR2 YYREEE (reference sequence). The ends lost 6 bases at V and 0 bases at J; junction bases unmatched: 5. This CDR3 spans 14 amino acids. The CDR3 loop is CASTTGTANYGYTF. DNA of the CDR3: TGTGCCAGCACCACTGGGACAGCTAACTATGGCTACACCTTC.

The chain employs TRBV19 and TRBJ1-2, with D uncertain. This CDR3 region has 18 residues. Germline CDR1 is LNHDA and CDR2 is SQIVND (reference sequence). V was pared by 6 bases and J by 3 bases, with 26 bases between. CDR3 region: CASRKKWTHLSPHYGYTF. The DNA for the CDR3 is TGTGCCAGTAGGAAGAAATGGACGCACCTAAGCCCGCACTATGGCTACACCTTC.